Here is one T cell receptor beta chain with its context. Its antigen is unidentified. Per the germline V gene, CDR1 is SSHAT and CDR2 is FNYEAQ (reference sequence). CDR3 length: 17 amino acids. V lost 5 bases and J lost 2; bases outside the gene matches: 6. This entry belongs to a study of T cells in Graves' hyperthyroidism and ophthalmopathy. Points from the study as a whole: In validation, the model predicted ophthalmopathy. These predictions came a median approximately 6.5 months before onset.

It was RNA transcripts that yielded the amplified TCR beta CDR3 regions. Using the HTBI primer set, a first-round RT-PCR was run on the TCR CDR3. TCRdb reanalysed the multiplex PCR reads using MiXCR and keeps one entry per CDR3 protein. The sample consists of about 560,000 distinct CDR3 sequences, over 15% of them appearing once. The study defined stable Graves' hyperthyroidism as no ophthalmopathy progression within 18 months. Patients were aged 18 to 65, had disease duration under 2 months, and had newly diagnosed hyperthyroidism. The sample was blood. This TCR came from a woman aged 18-29 years with Graves' hyperthyroidism. The chain recombines TRBV7-7 with TRBJ2-1, with 13 nucleotides matching TRBD2. The CDR3 coding sequence is TGTGCCAGCAGCAAAACTAGCGGGAGGGCCCCCTACAATGAGCAGTTCTTC. Its protein product is CASSKTSGRAPYNEQFF.